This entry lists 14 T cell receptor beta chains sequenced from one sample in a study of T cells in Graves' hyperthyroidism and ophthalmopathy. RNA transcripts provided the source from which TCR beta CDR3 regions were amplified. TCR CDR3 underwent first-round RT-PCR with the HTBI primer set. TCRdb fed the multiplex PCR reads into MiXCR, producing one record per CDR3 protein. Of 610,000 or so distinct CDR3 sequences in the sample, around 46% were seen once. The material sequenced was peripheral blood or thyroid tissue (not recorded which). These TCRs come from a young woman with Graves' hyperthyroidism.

The CDR3 sequence: CSVHSGTGGRREAFF. The CDR3 bases are TGCAGCGTTCACTCCGGGACAGGGGGCCGGCGGGAAGCTTTCTTT. The chain uses TRBV29-1 and TRBJ1-1; TRBD1 matches 12 bases. Germline V gene lookup returns CDR1 SQVTM and CDR2 ANQGSEA. The CDR3 extends over 15 amino acids. V shed 5 bases, J shed 8 bases, and the junction held 12 bases outside the gene matches.

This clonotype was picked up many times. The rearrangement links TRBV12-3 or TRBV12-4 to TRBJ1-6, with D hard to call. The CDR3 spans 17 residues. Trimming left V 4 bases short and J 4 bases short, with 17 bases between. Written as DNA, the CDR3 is TGTGCCAGCAGTTACGTCCGCGATGGATCATATAATTCACCCCTCCACTTT. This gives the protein CASSYVRDGSYNSPLHF.

The CDR3 loop reads CASSQTGKQPQHF. For the CDR3, the DNA is TGTGCCAGCAGCCAGACAGGAAAACAGCCCCAGCATTTT. This chain joins TRBV3-1 and TRBJ1-5, with D possibly being TRBD1 (6 bases). There are 13 residues in the CDR3. Trimming cost V 3 bases and J 7 bases, with 10 bases left between them. Germline CDR1 reads LGHDT; CDR2 reads YNNKEL (reference sequence).

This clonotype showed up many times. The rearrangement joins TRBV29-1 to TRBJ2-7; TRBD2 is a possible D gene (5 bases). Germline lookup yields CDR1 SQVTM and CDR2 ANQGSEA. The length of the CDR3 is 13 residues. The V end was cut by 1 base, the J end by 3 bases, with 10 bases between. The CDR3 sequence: CSVEGAGGYEQYF. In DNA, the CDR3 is TGCAGCGTTGAAGGAGCAGGAGGCTACGAGCAGTACTTC.

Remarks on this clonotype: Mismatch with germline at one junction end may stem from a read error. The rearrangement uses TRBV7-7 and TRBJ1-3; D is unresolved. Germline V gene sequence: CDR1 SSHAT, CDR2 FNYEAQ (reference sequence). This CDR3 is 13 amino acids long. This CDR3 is CASSLVAKNTIYF. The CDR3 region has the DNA TGTGCTAGCAGCTTGGTAGCCAAAAACACCATATATTTT.

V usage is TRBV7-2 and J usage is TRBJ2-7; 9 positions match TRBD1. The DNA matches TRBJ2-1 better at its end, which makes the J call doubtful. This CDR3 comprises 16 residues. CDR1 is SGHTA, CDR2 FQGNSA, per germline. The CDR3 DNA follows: TGTGCCAGCAGTACAGGGGGCTTACCTCCCTACAATGAGCAGTTCTTC. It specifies CASSTGGLPPYNEQFF.

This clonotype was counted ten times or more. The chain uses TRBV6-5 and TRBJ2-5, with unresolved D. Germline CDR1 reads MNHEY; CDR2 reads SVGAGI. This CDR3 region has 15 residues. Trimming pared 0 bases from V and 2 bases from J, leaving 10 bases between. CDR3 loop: CASSYSFQYQETQYF. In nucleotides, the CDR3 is TGTGCCAGCAGTTACTCGTTTCAGTATCAAGAGACCCAGTACTTC.

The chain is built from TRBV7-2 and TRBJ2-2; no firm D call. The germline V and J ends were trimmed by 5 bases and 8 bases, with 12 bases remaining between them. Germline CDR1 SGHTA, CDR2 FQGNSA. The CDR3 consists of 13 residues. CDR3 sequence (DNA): TGTGCCAGCAGCCCCGGCCTGGGAGGGGAGCTGTTTTTT. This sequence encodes CASSPGLGGELFF. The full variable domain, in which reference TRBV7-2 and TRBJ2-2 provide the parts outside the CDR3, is GAGVSQSPSNKVTEKGKDVELRCDPISGHTALYWYRQSLGQGLEFLIYFQGNSAPDKSGLPSDRFSAERTGGSVSTLTIQRTQQEDSAVYLCASSPGLGGELFFGEGSRLTVL.

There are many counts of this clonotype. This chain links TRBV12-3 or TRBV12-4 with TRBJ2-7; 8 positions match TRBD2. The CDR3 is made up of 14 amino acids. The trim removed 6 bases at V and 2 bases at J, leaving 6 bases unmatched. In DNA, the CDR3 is TGTGCCAGCAGATCCGGACTAGCCCCCTACGAGCAGTACTTC. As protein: CASRSGLAPYEQYF.

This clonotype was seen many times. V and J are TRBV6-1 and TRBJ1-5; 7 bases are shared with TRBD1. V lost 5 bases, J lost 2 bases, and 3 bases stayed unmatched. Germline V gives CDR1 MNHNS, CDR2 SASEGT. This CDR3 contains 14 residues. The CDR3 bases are TGTGCCAGCAGTTTCGACAGGGGCAATCAGCCCCAGCATTTT. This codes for CASSFDRGNQPQHF.

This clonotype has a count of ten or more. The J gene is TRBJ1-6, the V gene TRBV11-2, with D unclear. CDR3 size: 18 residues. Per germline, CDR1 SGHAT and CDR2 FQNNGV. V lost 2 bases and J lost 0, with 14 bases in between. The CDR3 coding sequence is TGTGCCAGCAGCTTACAAGGTAGCGAGAGCTCCTATAATTCACCCCTCCACTTT. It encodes CASSLQGSESSYNSPLHF.

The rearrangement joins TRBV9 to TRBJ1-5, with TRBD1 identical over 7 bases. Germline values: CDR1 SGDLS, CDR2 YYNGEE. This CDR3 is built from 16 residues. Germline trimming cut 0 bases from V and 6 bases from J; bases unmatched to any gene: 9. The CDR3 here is CASSVEGGGEGQPQHF. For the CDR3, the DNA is TGTGCCAGCAGCGTAGAGGGAGGGGGCGAAGGTCAGCCCCAGCATTTT.

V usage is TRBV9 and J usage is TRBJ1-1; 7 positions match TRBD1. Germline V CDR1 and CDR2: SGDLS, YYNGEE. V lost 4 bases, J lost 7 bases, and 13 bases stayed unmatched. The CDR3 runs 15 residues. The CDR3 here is CASSPSDRSRYEAFF. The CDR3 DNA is TGTGCCAGCAGCCCCTCGGACAGGAGTCGCTATGAAGCTTTCTTT. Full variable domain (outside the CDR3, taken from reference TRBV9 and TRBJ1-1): DSGVTQTPKHLITATGQRVTLRCSPRSGDLSVYWYQQSLDQGLQFLIQYYNGEERAKGNILERFSAQQFPDLHSELNLSSLELGDSALYFCASSPSDRSRYEAFFGQGTRLTVV.

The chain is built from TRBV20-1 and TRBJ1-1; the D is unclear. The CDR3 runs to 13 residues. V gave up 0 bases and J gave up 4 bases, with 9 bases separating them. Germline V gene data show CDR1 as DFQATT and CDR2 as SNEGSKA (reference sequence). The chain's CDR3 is CSARDRPGTEAFF. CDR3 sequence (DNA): TGCAGTGCTAGAGATCGCCCAGGCACTGAAGCTTTCTTT.